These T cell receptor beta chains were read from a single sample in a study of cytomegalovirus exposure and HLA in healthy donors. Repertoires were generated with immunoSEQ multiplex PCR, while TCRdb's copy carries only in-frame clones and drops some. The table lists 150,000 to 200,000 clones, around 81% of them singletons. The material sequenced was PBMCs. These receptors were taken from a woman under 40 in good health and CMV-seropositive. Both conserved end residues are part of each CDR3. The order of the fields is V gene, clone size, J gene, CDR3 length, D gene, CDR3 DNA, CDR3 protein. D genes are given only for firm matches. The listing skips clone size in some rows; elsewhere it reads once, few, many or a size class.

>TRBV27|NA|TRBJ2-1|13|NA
TGTGCCAGCAGTCCCCGAATCTGGGAGGAGCAGTTCTTC
CASSPRIWEEQFF
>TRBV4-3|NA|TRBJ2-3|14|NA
TGCGCCAGCAGCCAAAAAAACGAGGCAGATACGCAGTATTTT
CASSQKNEADTQYF
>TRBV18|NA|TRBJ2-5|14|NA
TGTGCCAGCTCACCAGCGGCTCTCGGCGAGACCCAGTACTTC
CASSPAALGETQYF
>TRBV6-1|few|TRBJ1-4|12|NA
TGTGCCAGCAGTGACGTCCCACAGGAACTGTTTTTT
CASSDVPQELFF
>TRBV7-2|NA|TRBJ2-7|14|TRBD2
TGTGCCAGCAGCCCCCCGGGGGGACCCTACGAGCAGTACTTC
CASSPPGGPYEQYF
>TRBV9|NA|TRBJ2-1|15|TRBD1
TGTGCCAGCAGCGGGGGGACAGGGTCCTACAATGAGCAGTTCTTC
CASSGGTGSYNEQFF
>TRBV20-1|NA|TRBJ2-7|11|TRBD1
TGCAGTGCGGGACAGGGTTACGAGCAGTACTTC
CSAGQGYEQYF
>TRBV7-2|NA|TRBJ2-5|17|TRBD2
TGTGCCAGCAGCTTAGGGACTAGCGGGAGGGCATTGGAGACCCAGTACTTC
CASSLGTSGRALETQYF
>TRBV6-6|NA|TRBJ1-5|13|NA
TGTGCCAGCAGCCTTCAGGGCAATCAGCCCCAGCATTTT
CASSLQGNQPQHF
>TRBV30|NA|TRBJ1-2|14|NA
TGTGCCTGGAGCCCCGGGGGGGCCGGCTATGGCTACACCTTC
CAWSPGGAGYGYTF
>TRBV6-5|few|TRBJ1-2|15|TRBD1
TGTGCCAGCAGTTACAGACAGGGGGTACCCTATGGCTACACCTTC
CASSYRQGVPYGYTF
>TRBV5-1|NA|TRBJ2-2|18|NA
TGCGCCAGCAGCTTGAGGGCGGTTGCGGGGCGATACACCGGGGAGCTGTTTTTT
CASSLRAVAGRYTGELFF
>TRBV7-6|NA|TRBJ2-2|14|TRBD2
TGTGCCAGCAGTTGGACTAGGGTCACCGGGGAGCTGTTTTTT
CASSWTRVTGELFF
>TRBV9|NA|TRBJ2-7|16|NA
TGTGCCAGCAGCGTAGGAGCTGCAGGGGGGACCTACGAGCAGTACTTC
CASSVGAAGGTYEQYF
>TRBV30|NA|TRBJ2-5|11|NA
TGTGCCTGGATCCTCGGAGGGCAGCAGTACTTC
CAWILGGQQYF
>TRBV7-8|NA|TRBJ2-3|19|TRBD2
TGTGCCAGCAGCTTAGCCTCGACGACTAGCGGGGAGAGCACAGATACGCAGTATTTT
CASSLASTTSGESTDTQYF
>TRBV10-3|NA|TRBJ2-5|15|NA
TGTGCCATCAGTGAGTCCTGGACTTCGGAGGAGACCCAGTACTTC
CAISESWTSEETQYF
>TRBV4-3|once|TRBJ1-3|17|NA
TGCGCCAGCAGCCAAGATTTTACAGCCGGGGCTGGAAACACCATATATTTT
CASSQDFTAGAGNTIYF
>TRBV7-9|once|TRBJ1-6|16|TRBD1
TGTTCCAGCAGCTTTCGGACAGGGGGGGATAATTCACCCCTCCACTTT
CSSSFRTGGDNSPLHF
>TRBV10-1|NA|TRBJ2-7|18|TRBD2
TGCGCCAGCAGTCCGAGAACCCGCCAGGGGAAGCGGGAGAGGGAGCAGTACTTC
CASSPRTRQGKREREQYF
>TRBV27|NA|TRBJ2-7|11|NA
TGTGCCAGCACTGCAGGGTACGAGCAGTACTTC
CASTAGYEQYF
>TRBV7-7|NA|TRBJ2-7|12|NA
TGTGCCAGCAGCTGCCACGGCGGGGAGCAGTACTTC
CASSCHGGEQYF
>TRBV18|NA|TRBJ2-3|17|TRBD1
TGTGCCAGCTCACCCCTCCGACAGGGCGATAGGACAGATACGCAGTATTTT
CASSPLRQGDRTDTQYF
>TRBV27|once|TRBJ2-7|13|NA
TGTGCCAGCAGTTCCGGAGGGAGTTACGAGCAGTACTTC
CASSSGGSYEQYF
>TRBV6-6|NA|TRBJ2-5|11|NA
TGTGCCAGCAGTAAGCAAGATACCCAGTACTTC
CASSKQDTQYF
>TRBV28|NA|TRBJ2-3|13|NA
TGTGCCAGCAGTCTAACGAGCACAGATACGCAGTATTTT
CASSLTSTDTQYF
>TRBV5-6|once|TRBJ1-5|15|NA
TGTGCCAGCAGCAATGGGCTACTCAGGAATCAGCCCCAGCATTTT
CASSNGLLRNQPQHF
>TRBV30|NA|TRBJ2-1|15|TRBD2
TGTGCCTGGAAAGGGGAGCGGGAGGGCAGGAATGAGCAGTTCTTC
CAWKGEREGRNEQFF
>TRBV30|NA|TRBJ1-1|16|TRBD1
TGTGCCTGGAGCCCCGTCCACAGGGGCATGAACACTGAAGCTTTCTTT
CAWSPVHRGMNTEAFF
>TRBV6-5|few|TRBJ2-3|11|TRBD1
TGTGCCGTTGGGACAGCGGATACGCAGTATTTT
CAVGTADTQYF
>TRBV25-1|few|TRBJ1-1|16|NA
TGTGCCAGCAGTCGGTTCCGGGGTCCTATGAACACTGAAGCTTTCTTT
CASSRFRGPMNTEAFF
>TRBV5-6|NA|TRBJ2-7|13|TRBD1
TGTGCCAGCAGCTTTTGGACAGGTGACGAGCAGTACTTC
CASSFWTGDEQYF
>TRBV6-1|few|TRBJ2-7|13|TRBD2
TGTGCCAGCAGGTCTAGCGGGAGGGGGGAGCAGTACTTC
CASRSSGRGEQYF
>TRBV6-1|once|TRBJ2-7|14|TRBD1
TGTGCCAGCATTGACAGGGGCAAGGACTACGAGCAGTACTTC
CASIDRGKDYEQYF
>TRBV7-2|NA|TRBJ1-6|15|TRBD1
TGTGCCAGCAGCCCCCAGGGACAGGGTAATTCACCCCTCCACTTT
CASSPQGQGNSPLHF
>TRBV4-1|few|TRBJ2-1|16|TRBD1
TGCGCCAGCAGCCAAGAGGGACAGAACTCCTACAATGAGCAGTTCTTC
CASSQEGQNSYNEQFF
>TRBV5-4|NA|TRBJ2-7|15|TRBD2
TGTGCCAGCAGTCGAGCTAGCGGGAGGACCTACGAGCAGTACTTC
CASSRASGRTYEQYF
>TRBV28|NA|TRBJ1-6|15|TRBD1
TGTGCCAGCAGTTTCGCGCAGGGGGCTAACTCACCCCTCCACTTT
CASSFAQGANSPLHF
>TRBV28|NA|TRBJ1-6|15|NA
TGTGCCAGCAGTCATGGGGGCCGCGCAAATTCACCCCTCCACTTT
CASSHGGRANSPLHF
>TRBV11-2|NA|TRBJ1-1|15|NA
TGTGCCAGCAGCCCAATACCCCAAGGGGCCCCTGAAGCTTTCTTT
CASSPIPQGAPEAFF
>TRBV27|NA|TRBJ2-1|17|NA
TGTGCCAGCAGCAGCAGTTTGAAGGGTGCGGGCTACAATGAGCAGTTCTTC
CASSSSLKGAGYNEQFF
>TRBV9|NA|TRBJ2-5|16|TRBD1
TGTGCCAGCAGCGTAGGACAGGGGGCCCTGCAAGAGACCCAGTACTTC
CASSVGQGALQETQYF
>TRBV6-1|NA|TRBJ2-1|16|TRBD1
TGTGCCAGCACTGACCAGACAGGGGCGACCTACAATGAGCAGTTCTTC
CASTDQTGATYNEQFF
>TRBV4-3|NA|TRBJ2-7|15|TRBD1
TGCGCCAGCAGCCAAGTGGACAGGGGAATGAACGAGCAGTACTTC
CASSQVDRGMNEQYF
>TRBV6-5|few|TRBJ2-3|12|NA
TGTGCCAGCAGGGCTAGCACAGATACGCAGTATTTT
CASRASTDTQYF
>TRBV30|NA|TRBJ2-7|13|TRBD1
TGTGCCTGTCACCTCAGGGGGCCGGACGAGCAGTACTTC
CACHLRGPDEQYF
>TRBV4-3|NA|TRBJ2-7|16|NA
TGCGCCAGCAGCCAAGATCCGTGGCAGAACTCCTACGAGCAGTACTTC
CASSQDPWQNSYEQYF
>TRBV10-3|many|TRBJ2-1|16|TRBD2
TGTGCCATCAGTGCCCCCGGGACTAGCGGGAGAGGTGAGCAGTTCTTC
CAISAPGTSGRGEQFF
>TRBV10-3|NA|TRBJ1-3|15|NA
TGTGCCATCAGTGAGGGCCGGAGCGGTGGAAACACCATATATTTT
CAISEGRSGGNTIYF